This T cell receptor beta chain emerged from a study of early T cells in non-severe SARS-CoV-2 infection. A single count supports this clonotype. TCRdb reanalysed the 5' RACE reads using MiXCR and keeps one entry per CDR3 protein. This sample has some 62,000 distinct CDR3 sequences, with roughly 8.2% found just once. The CDR3 extends over 16 amino acids. CDR1 and CDR2 (germline): MNHEY, SMNVEV (reference sequence). The V end was cut by 5 bases, the J end by 0 bases, with 16 bases between. The sample was whole blood, taken at baseline. This sequence joins TRBV27 and TRBJ2-5; possibly TRBD1 for D (6 bases). The receptor's source is an adult who was a healthcare worker with PCR-confirmed SARS-CoV-2 infection or an uninfected control (not recorded which). The CDR3 coding sequence is TGTGCCAGCAGTCTGACAGGCAATGTGGACCAAGAGACCCAGTACTTC. It codes for CASSLTGNVDQETQYF.